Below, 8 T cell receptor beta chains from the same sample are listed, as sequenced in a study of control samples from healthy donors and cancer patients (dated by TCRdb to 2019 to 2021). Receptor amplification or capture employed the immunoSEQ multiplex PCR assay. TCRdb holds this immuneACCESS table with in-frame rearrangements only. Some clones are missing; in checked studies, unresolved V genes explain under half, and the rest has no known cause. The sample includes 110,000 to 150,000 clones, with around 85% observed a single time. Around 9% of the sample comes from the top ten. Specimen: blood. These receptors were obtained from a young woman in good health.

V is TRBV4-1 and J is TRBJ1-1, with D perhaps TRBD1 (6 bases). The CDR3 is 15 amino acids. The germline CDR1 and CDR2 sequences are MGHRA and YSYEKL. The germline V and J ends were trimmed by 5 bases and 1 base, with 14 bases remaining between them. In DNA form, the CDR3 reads TGCGCCAGCAGCGATGGGACACTTCAGAACACTGAAGCTTTCTTT. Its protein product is CASSDGTLQNTEAFF.

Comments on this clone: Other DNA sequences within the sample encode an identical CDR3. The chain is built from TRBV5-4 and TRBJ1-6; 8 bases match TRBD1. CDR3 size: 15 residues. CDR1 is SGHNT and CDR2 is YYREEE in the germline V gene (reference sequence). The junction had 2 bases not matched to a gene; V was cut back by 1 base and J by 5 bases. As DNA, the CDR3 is TGTGCCAGCAGCTTGAGGACAGGGAATAATTCACCCCTCCACTTT. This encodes CASSLRTGNNSPLHF.

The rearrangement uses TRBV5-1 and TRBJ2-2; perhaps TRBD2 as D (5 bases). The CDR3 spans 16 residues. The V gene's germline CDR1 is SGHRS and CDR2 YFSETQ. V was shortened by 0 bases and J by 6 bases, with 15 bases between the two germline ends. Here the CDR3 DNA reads TGCGCCAGCAGCTTGGAGGCTAGCCTGATCGCCGGGGAGCTGTTTTTT. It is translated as CASSLEASLIAGELFF.

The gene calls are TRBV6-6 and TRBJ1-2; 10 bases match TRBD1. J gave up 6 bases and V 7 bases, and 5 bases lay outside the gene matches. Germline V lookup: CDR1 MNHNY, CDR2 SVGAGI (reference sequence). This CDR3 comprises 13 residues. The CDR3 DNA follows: TGTGCCAGCAATTCCGGGACAGGGGATGGCTACACCTTC. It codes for CASNSGTGDGYTF.

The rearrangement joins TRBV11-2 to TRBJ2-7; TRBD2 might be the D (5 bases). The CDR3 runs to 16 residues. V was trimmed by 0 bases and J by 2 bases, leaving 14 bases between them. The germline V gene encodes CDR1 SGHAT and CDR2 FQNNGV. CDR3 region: CASSLDRGHAAYEQYF. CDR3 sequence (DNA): TGTGCCAGCAGCTTAGATCGCGGGCACGCTGCCTACGAGCAGTACTTC.

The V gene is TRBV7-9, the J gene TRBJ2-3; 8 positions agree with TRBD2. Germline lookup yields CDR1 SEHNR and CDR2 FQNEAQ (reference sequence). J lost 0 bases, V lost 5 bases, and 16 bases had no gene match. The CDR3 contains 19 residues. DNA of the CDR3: TGTGCCAGCAGCCCCAAGAGGACCGCGCTAGCGGGCAGCACAGATACGCAGTATTTT. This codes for CASSPKRTALAGSTDTQYF.

The CDR3 DNA reads TGTGCCAGCAGCCAACAGGGAGCCGGCTACGAGCAGTACTTC. It yields the protein CASSQQGAGYEQYF. The genes are TRBV14 and TRBJ2-7, with D possibly called TRBD1 or TRBD2 (5 bases each). CDR1 SGHDN and CDR2 FVKESK come from the germline V gene. V gave up 2 bases and J gave up 3 bases, with 11 bases separating them. The CDR3 runs 14 residues.

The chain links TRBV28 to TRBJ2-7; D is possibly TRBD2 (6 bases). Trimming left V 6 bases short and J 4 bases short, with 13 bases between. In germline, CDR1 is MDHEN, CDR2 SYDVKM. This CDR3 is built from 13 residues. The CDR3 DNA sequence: TGTGCCAGCAGAAGGGACTGGAAATACGAGCAGTACTTC. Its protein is CASRRDWKYEQYF.